This TCR beta chain stems from a study of blood T cell repertoires in COVID-19. Study-level background: Sources were T cells, B-cell-depleted T cells, or PBMCs; the material itself was cDNA or gDNA.

Only in-frame clones appear in the TCRdb table, and some are missing; sequencing was by immunoSEQ multiplex PCR. The table records approximately 210,000 clones, roughly 94% of them present only once. V dropped 8 bases and J dropped 3 bases, with 13 bases sitting between them. This CDR3 is built from 13 residues. Germline V gives CDR1 SGHTA, CDR2 FQGNSA. Sequenced material: peripheral blood. This receptor was taken from a man aged 25 to 40 with COVID-19, enrolled during active disease. The chain uses TRBV7-2 and TRBJ1-2; D ambiguous. Written as DNA, the CDR3 is TGTGCCAGCCGTAAGATTACTCACTATGGCTACACCTTC. Encoded protein: CASRKITHYGYTF.